This T cell receptor (beta chain) was found in a study of long-term antiretroviral therapy in people with HIV. Running of the v3.0 immunoSEQ assay took place at survey level. Some clones are missing from TCRdb's copy, which holds only in-frame ones; the method was immunoSEQ multiplex PCR. The sample consists of more than 20,000 clones, roughly 95% of them appearing once. The CDR3 is made up of 15 amino acids. Germline V lookup: CDR1 LNHDA, CDR2 SQIVND (reference sequence). V lost 7 bases to trimming and J lost 0 bases, with 13 bases between them. Study-wide results and limits: Clones that expanded before ART (that is, prior to treatment) dominated the repertoire at all time points.

On this clone itself: The antigen remains undetermined.

Sample: unsorted PBMCs, taken more than 4.7 years after starting antiretroviral therapy. The TCR comes from a woman aged 50 to 60 with HIV. The chain carries TRBV19 and TRBJ1-5; D unclear. CDR3 sequence: CASNPRQLSNQPQHF. The CDR3 nucleotides read TGTGCCAGTAATCCGAGGCAACTTAGCAATCAGCCCCAGCATTTT.